This T cell receptor beta chain was recovered during a study of shared clonotypes between healthy human individuals. The germline V gene encodes CDR1 SEHNR and CDR2 FQNEAQ (reference sequence). The V end lost 3 bases, the J end lost 6 bases, and 16 bases lay between the germline ends. The CDR3 sequence is 15 residues long. Whole-study results and caveats: Clonotype sharing among donors likely depends on sequencing depth. The naive CD4 repertoires of a handful of donors were compared, and roughly 5% of clonotypes were shared.

Note on this clone: The target antigen is unknown.

Study donors comprised healthy, HIV-negative adults devoid of recent acute infection or vaccination. Assay: immunoSEQ multiplex PCR; the TCRdb copy retains only in-frame clones and omits some. The data show about 2.3 million clones, 93% seen once. The sequence was obtained from a man aged 18 to 30 in good health. Some clones in this sample may be carry-over from other donors' samples. The sample taken for sequencing was naive CD4+ T cells from PBMCs. The subset was: CD45RA+ positively selected. The gene calls are TRBV7-9 and TRBJ2-3; the D is unclear. The CDR3 DNA follows: TGTGCCAGCAGCTTCCAGATCCTCCGAATGGATACGCAGTATTTT. As protein: CASSFQILRMDTQYF.